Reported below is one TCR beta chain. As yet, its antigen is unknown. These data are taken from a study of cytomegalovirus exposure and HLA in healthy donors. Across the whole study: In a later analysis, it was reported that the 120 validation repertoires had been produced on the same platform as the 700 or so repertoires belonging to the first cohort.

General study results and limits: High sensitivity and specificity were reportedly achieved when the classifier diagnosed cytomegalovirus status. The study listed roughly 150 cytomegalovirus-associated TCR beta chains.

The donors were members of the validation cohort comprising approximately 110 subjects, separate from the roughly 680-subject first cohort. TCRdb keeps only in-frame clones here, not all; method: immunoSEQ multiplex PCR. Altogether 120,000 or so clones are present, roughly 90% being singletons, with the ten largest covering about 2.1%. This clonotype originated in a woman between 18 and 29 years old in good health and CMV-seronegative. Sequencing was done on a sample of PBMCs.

CDR3 coding DNA: TGTGCCTGGAGTGTAAGGGGGACAGGGTGGCAGAATTCACCCCTCCACTTT. Protein: CAWSVRGTGWQNSPLHF. V is TRBV30 and J is TRBJ1-6, with TRBD1 matching over 9 bases. The V and J ends lost 0 bases and 7 bases, in that order; junction bases with no gene match: 10. The CDR3 extends over 17 amino acids. Germline V CDR1 and CDR2: GTSNPN, SVGIG (reference sequence).